This T cell receptor (beta chain) derives from a study of T-cell reconstitution after alpha-beta-depleted transplantation in children. Preparation of the TCRbeta library involved a method that used unique molecular identifiers. TCRdb re-called the PCR reads through MiXCR, storing one row per CDR3 protein. The data show hundreds of thousands of distinct CDR3 sequences, with 8% to 11% seen just once and about 4% held by the top ten. This clonotype was observed a few times. Here the sequenced sample was PBMCs from the stem cell graft donor, taken from the stem cell graft. This TCR came from a human donor who donated a stem cell graft to a child with acute myeloid leukemia.

The CDR3 here is CASSSPQVGPHTGELFF. The CDR3 DNA reads as TGTGCCAGCAGCTCCCCCCAAGTGGGGCCTCACACCGGGGAGCTGTTTTTT. The genes are TRBV7-2 and TRBJ2-2; a possible D gene is TRBD1 (5 bases). Germline V gives CDR1 SGHTA, CDR2 FQGNSA. This CDR3 has 17 residues. Trimming stripped 4 bases from V and 3 bases from J, with 18 bases between.